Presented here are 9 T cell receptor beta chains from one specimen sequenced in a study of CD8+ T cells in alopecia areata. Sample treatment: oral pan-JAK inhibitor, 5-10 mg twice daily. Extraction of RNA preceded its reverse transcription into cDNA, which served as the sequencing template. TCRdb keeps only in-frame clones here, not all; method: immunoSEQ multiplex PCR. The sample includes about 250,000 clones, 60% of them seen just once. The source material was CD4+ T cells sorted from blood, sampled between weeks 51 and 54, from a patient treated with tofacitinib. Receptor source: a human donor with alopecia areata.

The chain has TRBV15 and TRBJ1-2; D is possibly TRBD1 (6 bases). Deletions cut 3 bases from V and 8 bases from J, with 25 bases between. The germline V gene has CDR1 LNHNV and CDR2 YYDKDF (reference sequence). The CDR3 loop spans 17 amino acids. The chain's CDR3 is CATSRERAYREEEGYTF. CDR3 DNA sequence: TGTGCCACCAGCAGGGAGAGGGCCTACAGGGAGGAGGAGGGCTACACCTTC. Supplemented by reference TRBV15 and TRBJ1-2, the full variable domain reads DAMVIQNPRYQVTQFGKPVTLSCSQTLNHNVMYWYQQKSSQAPKLLFHYYDKDFNNEADTPDNFQSRRPNTSFCFLDIRSPGLGDTAMYLCATSRERAYREEEGYTFGSGTRLTVV.

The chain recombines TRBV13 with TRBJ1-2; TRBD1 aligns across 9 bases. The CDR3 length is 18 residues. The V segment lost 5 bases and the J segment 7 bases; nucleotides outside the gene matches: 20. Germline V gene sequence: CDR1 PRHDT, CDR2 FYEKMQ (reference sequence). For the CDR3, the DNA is TGTGCCAGCAGCCCCCGACGGGACAGGGTCTCGGGATTGGTTGGCTACACCTTC. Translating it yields CASSPRRDRVSGLVGYTF.

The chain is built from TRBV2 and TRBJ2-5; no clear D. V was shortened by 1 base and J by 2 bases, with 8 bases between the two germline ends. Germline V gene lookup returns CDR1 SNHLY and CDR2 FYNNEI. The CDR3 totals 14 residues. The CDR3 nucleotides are TGTGCCAGCAGTGAAGTAACAGATCAAGAGACCCAGTACTTC. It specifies CASSEVTDQETQYF.

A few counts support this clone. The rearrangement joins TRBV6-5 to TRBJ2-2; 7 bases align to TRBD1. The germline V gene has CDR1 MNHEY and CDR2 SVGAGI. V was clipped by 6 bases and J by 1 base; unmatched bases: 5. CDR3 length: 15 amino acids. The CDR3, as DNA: TGTGCCAGCAGGTTGGGACAGATGAACACCGGGGAGCTGTTTTTT. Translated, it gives CASRLGQMNTGELFF.

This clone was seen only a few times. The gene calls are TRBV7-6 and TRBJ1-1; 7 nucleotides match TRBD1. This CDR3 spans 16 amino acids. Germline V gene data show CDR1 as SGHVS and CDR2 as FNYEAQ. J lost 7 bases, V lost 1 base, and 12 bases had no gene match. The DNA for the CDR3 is TGTGCCAGCAGCTTAGTGGGCCGGGAGGGGGCAAGTGAAGCTTTCTTT. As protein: CASSLVGREGASEAFF.

The CDR3 spells CASSVAGHNYAFF. In DNA form, the CDR3 reads TGTGCCAGCAGCGTGGCGGGACACAACTACGCTTTCTTT. V usage is TRBV7-8 and J usage is TRBJ1-1, with a possible D match to TRBD1 (6 bases). In germline, CDR1 is SGHVS, CDR2 FQNEAQ. Between the trimmed V and J ends, which lost 5 bases and 11 bases, there was a span of 18 bases. CDR3 length: 13 residues. The full variable domain, rest sourced from reference TRBV7-8 and TRBJ1-1, is GAGVSQSPRYKVAKRGQDVALRCDPISGHVSLFWYQQALGQGPEFLTYFQNEAQLDKSGLPSDRFFAERPEGSVSTLKIQRTQQEDSAVYLCASSVAGHNYAFFGQGTRLTVV.

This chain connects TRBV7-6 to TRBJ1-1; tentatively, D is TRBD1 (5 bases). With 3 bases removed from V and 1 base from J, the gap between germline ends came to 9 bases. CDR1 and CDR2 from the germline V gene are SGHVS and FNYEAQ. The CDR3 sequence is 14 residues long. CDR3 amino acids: CASSLMTENTEAFF. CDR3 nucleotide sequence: TGTGCCAGCAGCTTGATGACAGAGAACACTGAAGCTTTCTTT.

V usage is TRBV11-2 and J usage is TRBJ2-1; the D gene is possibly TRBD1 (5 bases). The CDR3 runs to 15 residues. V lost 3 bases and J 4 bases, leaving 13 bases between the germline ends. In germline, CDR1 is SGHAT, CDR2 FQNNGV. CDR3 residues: CASSFQGPVYNEQFF. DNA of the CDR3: TGTGCCAGCAGCTTCCAGGGCCCTGTTTACAATGAGCAGTTCTTC.

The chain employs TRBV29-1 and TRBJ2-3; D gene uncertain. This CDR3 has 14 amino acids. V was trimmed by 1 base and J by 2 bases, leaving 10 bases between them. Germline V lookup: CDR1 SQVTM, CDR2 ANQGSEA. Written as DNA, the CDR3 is TGCAGCGTTGAAGTAGGGTCCCCCACAGATACGCAGTATTTT. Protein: CSVEVGSPTDTQYF.